The entry below gives a single T cell receptor (beta chain) sequence along with its context. The target antigen is unknown. This CDR3 spans 14 amino acids. The germline V gene has CDR1 SGHTA and CDR2 FQGNSA. V shed 1 base and J shed 2 bases, with 7 bases lying between them. Deep was the level at which the assay was run. Authors' data handling: From ImmunoSEQ came sequences covering only the junction and carrying no quality scores, so filtering differed. Some clones are missing from TCRdb's copy, which holds only in-frame ones; the method was immunoSEQ multiplex PCR. That table is the source of V, J and clone size, and D and trimming were worked out from the DNA. Here the sample spans 600,000 to 700,000 clones, roughly 72% being singletons. The data are from a study of shared clonotypes between healthy human individuals. Study-wide findings and caveats: Large depth notwithstanding, sorted-subset sequencing proved incomplete by rarefaction. In a few donors, around 5% of naive CD4 clonotypes appeared in common.

This clonotype was sampled from a woman under 40 in good health. Sample: memory CD4+ T cells sorted from blood. Indicated subset: CD45RA-negative fraction. J is TRBJ2-3 and V is TRBV7-2; possibly TRBD1 for D (5 bases). The CDR3 protein is CASSLDGHTDTQYF. The CDR3 coding sequence is TGTGCCAGCAGCTTAGACGGACACACAGATACGCAGTATTTT.